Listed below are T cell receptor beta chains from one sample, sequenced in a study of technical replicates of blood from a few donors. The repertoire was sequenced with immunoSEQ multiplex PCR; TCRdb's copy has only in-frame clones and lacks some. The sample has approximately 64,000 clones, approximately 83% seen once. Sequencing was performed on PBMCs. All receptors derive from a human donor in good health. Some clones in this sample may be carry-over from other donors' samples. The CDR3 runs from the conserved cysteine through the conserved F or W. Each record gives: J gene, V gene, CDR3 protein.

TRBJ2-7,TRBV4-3,CASSPGQGAGEQYF
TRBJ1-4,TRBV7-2,CASSSPGQGVEKLFF
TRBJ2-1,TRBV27,CASSFRGTGGWNEQFF
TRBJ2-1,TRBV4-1,CASSQEGGVGNEQFF
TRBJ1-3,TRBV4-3,CASSQDRGTGPGNTIYF
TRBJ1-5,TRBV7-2,CASSFTASNQPQHF
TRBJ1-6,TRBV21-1,CASIRPAGRSYNSPLHF
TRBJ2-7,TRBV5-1,CASSLGGETYEQYF
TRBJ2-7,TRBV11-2,CASSYSTGGRYEQYF
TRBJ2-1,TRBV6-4,CASSAQGVAGTEQFF
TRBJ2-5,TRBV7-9,CASSQTRQGAKTQYF
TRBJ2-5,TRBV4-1,CASSQGAGGQLTQYF
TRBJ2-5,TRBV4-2,CASSQEGGLQETQYF
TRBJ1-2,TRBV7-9,CASSLAPDRQGSYGYTF
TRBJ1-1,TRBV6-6,CASGQSNTEAFF
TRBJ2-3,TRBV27,CASSSGLAGRVKYF